The sequence of this TCR beta chain was determined in a study of CD8 T cells in Susac syndrome. The RNA, roughly 0.45 to 1 ug, was put through reverse transcription using random hexamers. TCRdb fed the immunoSEQ multiplex PCR reads into MiXCR, producing one record per CDR3 protein. The table records roughly 200,000 distinct CDR3 sequences, roughly 95% of them present only once. Germline V gene sequence: CDR1 SGHTA, CDR2 FQGTGA. V gave up 3 bases and J gave up 8 bases; unmatched junction bases: 12. The length of the CDR3 is 15 residues. The source is a human donor with multiple sclerosis. Sequenced input: CD4+ T cells from PBMCs. J is TRBJ1-2 and V is TRBV7-3, with 7 positions matching TRBD1. DNA for the CDR3: TGTGCCAGCAGCTTGCCGGACAGGACTTCGTTGGGCTACACCTTC. It codes for CASSLPDRTSLGYTF.